This TCR beta chain emerged from a study of glioma-infiltrating T cells after dendritic cell vaccination (TCRdb year 2016). For the wider study: Of the 15 glioblastoma patients in the cohort, all drawn from Phase I and II dendritic cell vaccination trials, 9 were newly diagnosed and 6 had recurrent disease. Autologous tumor lysate-pulsed dendritic cell vaccination was administered to the patients between about 2002 and 2013. Each patient got three intradermal injections of the dendritic cell vaccine, spaced at biweekly intervals, in the arm below the axilla. Survival after dendritic cell vaccination was correlated with TCR sequencing metrics, such as TIL content and the overlap between tumor and blood repertoires. The vaccine was prepared from monocyte-derived dendritic cells that were cultured for roughly seven days with IL-4 and GM-CSF and then pulsed overnight with autologous tumor lysate. In glioblastoma patients vaccinated with dendritic cells, deep sequencing of TCR beta CDR3 regions served to measure tumor-infiltrating lymphocyte content and to compare repertoires between tumor and blood. What the authors observed across the whole study: Longer time to progression and overall survival after dendritic cell vaccination were predicted by higher estimated pretreatment TIL content. The response model built on TCR overlap across three groups was characterized as speculative, with prospective validation still needed. The cohort was small and heterogeneous, only a few patients had full blood and tumor sets, and even fewer had initial-recurrent tumor pairs. No direct relationship between TCR clonality and survival was found, suggesting that a diverse polyclonal response may matter.

Points on this clone: The clone's antigen remains unknown. Base quality data are lacking; no much larger clone is found one base away.

To be selected, patients needed enough residual fresh-frozen tumor tissue and more than two years of available survival data. An isocitrate dehydrogenase mutation was not carried by any of the glioblastoma patients, although molecular status was otherwise variable. PBMC were collected before vaccination, two weeks after the third vaccination, and at tumor progression if progression occurred. The Qiagen DNeasy Blood extraction Kit was used to extract genomic DNA. The junction shows trimming of 3 bases on V and 3 bases on J, and the gene matches do not reach 2 bases of it. Taken from the germline V gene (reference sequence), the CDR1 and CDR2 loops are SGHKS and YYEKEE. The CDR3 numbers 14 residues from cysteine through phenylalanine. The read is trimmed to its CDR3 DNA, 42 bases read in frame from base 1. Using the immunoSEQ assay, TCRB CDR3 regions were amplified from 2 micrograms of genomic DNA, or from all available DNA when less than that was on hand. For multiplex PCR, 60 forward primers for TCR V beta segments and 13 reverse primers for J beta segments were used. To estimate reads per starting template, synthetic control templates were spiked into each sample at limiting dilution. Sequencing produced 87 bp reads on the Illumina HiSeq System. Per the source publication's procedure: To remove PCR and sequencing errors, closely related sequences were merged with a nearest neighbor algorithm. TCR overlap was defined as the percentage of unique tumor TCR beta sequences that were also present in the same patient's peripheral blood. Entries here come from immuneACCESS through TCRdb and include only in-frame sequences with V and J called. Some clones fail to appear in such tables; in the studies checked, an unresolved V gene covers under half of the shortfall, and the cause of the remainder is unknown. V and J calls plus clone size are reproduced from that table; the DNA served to infer D and trimming. The sample records over 90,000 clones, under 90% of which are singletons. Jointly, the top ten make up just under 3% of the sample.

The receptor chain draws on TRBV5-5 and TRBJ2-7, with 11 bases aligning to TRBD1. Sequencing was performed on blood, taken before dendritic cell vaccination. This clonotype was sampled from a human donor with glioblastoma. CDR3 sequence: CASSWTGGRYEQYF. The sequence in DNA is TGTGCCAGCAGCTGGACAGGGGGCCGCTACGAGCAGTACTTC.